The 18 T cell receptor beta chains listed next were all sequenced from one sample in a study of control samples from healthy donors and cancer patients. Produced via immunoSEQ multiplex PCR; TCRdb's table is partial and in-frame only. The top ten hold around 12% of the sample, which has about 170,000 clones, about 90% seen once. Sequencing was done on a sample of blood. These receptors all come from a man aged 25 to 45 in good health.

V is TRBV4-1 and J is TRBJ2-7; D remains ambiguous. The CDR3 has 15 amino acids. V lost 4 bases to trimming and J lost 0 bases, with 13 bases between them. Per the germline V gene, CDR1 is MGHRA and CDR2 is YSYEKL. The CDR3 loop reads CASSLGDESSYEQYF. In DNA form, the CDR3 reads TGCGCCAGCAGCCTAGGTGACGAGAGCTCCTACGAGCAGTACTTC.

The V and J genes are TRBV25-1 and TRBJ2-1; 11 nucleotides agree with TRBD1. The CDR3 has 17 amino acids. Trimming took 2 bases from V and 4 from J; bases not matched to a gene: 7. Germline V lookup: CDR1 MGHDK, CDR2 SYGVNS. Written as DNA, the CDR3 is TGTGCCAGCAGTGAAGTCCGGGACAGGGGGGCTTACAATGAGCAGTTCTTC. Its protein is CASSEVRDRGAYNEQFF. Based on the CDR3 plus reference TRBV25-1 and TRBJ2-1, the full variable domain is EADIYQTPRYLVIGTGKKITLECSQTMGHDKMYWYQQDPGMELHLIHYSYGVNSTEKGDLSSESTVSRIRTEHFPLTLESARPSHTSQYLCASSEVRDRGAYNEQFFGPGTRLTVL.

The chain has TRBV6-5 and TRBJ2-7, with no clear D. Germline V lookup: CDR1 MNHEY, CDR2 SVGAGI. The CDR3 has 15 residues. V was pared by 0 bases and J by 1 base, with 10 bases between. The CDR3 protein is CASSYSRHGSYEQYF. The CDR3 DNA follows: TGTGCCAGCAGTTACTCCAGACATGGATCCTACGAGCAGTACTTC.

The V call is TRBV2, the J call TRBJ1-1, with TRBD1 identical over 7 bases. J gave up 0 bases and V 4 bases, and 8 bases lay outside the gene matches. Germline-derived CDR1 and CDR2 are SNHLY and FYNNEI. This CDR3 has 16 residues. CDR3 DNA sequence: TGTGCCAGCAGTGTGGGGAGGACAGGAATGAACACTGAAGCTTTCTTT. Amino acid sequence: CASSVGRTGMNTEAFF.

The chain employs TRBV6-8 and TRBJ2-2, with a tentative D call TRBD1 (5 bases). Trimming cost V 6 bases and J 1 base, with 6 bases left between them. Germline-derived CDR1 and CDR2 are MNHGY and SAAAGT. This CDR3 is built from 13 residues. The chain's CDR3 is CASRDMNTGELFF. CDR3 DNA: TGTGCCAGCAGGGACATGAACACCGGGGAGCTGTTTTTT.

The rearrangement links TRBV9 to TRBJ2-5; D is undetermined. V was clipped by 0 bases and J by 2 bases, with 8 bases between them. This CDR3 has 14 amino acids. Germline-derived CDR1 and CDR2 are SGDLS and YYNGEE. The CDR3 is CASSVGSGQETQYF. CDR3 DNA sequence: TGTGCCAGCAGCGTAGGTTCCGGGCAAGAGACCCAGTACTTC.

The chain is built from TRBV27 and TRBJ2-2; tentatively, D is TRBD2 (5 bases). V was shortened by 5 bases and J by 7 bases, with 14 bases between the two germline ends. The CDR3 runs to 14 residues. The germline V gene encodes CDR1 MNHEY and CDR2 SMNVEV (reference sequence). The CDR3 sequence: CASSGLGLGGELFF. The CDR3 DNA reads as TGTGCCAGCAGTGGGCTTGGACTGGGCGGGGAGCTGTTTTTT.

V and J are TRBV9 and TRBJ1-5, with TRBD1 as a possible D gene (6 bases). Trimming took 4 bases from V and 4 from J, leaving 15 bases between them. This CDR3 has 15 amino acids. Germline CDR1 is SGDLS and CDR2 is YYNGEE. The CDR3 coding sequence is TGTGCCAGCAGCCTCGAAGGGGGACGTAATCAGCCCCAGCATTTT. Amino acids: CASSLEGGRNQPQHF.

The CDR3 spells CASSPGETQYF. CDR3 nucleotides: TGCGCCAGCTCCCCCGGGGAGACCCAGTACTTC. This rearrangement joins TRBV5-1 to TRBJ2-5; D remains unclear. Trimming removed 7 bases from V and 5 bases from J, with 9 bases in between. CDR1 and CDR2 from the germline V gene are SGHRS and YFSETQ. This CDR3 spans 11 amino acids.

This clone was found a few times. Other nucleotide sequences in the sample specify the same CDR3. This chain uses TRBV5-1 with TRBJ2-1, with D perhaps being TRBD1 or TRBD2 (6 bases each). The germline gives CDR1 SGHRS, CDR2 YFSETQ. The CDR3 consists of 13 residues. V was pared by 4 bases and J by 7 bases, with 12 bases between. CDR3 bases: TGCGCCAGCAGCCCCGGGGGCGGGAATGAGCAGTTCTTC. Protein: CASSPGGGNEQFF.

The CDR3 reads CASSLGLEETQYF. The CDR3, as DNA: TGTGCCAGCAGTCTCGGACTCGAGGAGACCCAGTACTTC. This chain joins TRBV28 and TRBJ2-5; D is perhaps TRBD2 (5 bases). The V gene's germline CDR1 is MDHEN and CDR2 SYDVKM. There are 13 residues in the CDR3. V was shortened by 5 bases and J by 5 bases, with 12 bases between the two germline ends.

The gene calls are TRBV13 and TRBJ2-7; the D gene is possibly TRBD2 (6 bases). This CDR3 is built from 15 residues. Deletions cut 2 bases from V and 0 bases from J, with 11 bases between. Germline V CDR1 and CDR2: PRHDT, FYEKMQ (reference sequence). Here the CDR3 DNA reads TGTGCCAGCAGCTTATGGTCCGGGAGCTCCTACGAGCAGTACTTC. Amino acids: CASSLWSGSSYEQYF. Full variable domain (outside the CDR3, taken from reference TRBV13 and TRBJ2-7): AAGVIQSPRHLIKEKRETATLKCYPIPRHDTVYWYQQGPGQDPQFLISFYEKMQSDKGSIPDRFSAQQFSDYHSELNMSSLELGDSALYFCASSLWSGSSYEQYFGPGTRLTVT.

For the CDR3, the DNA is TGCGCCAGCAGCCAAGATTGGGCAGGGCTCTCCTACGAGCAGTACTTC. Translated, it gives CASSQDWAGLSYEQYF. The chain carries TRBV4-3 and TRBJ2-7; maybe TRBD1 (5 bases). With 0 bases removed from V and 0 bases from J, the gap between germline ends came to 12 bases. The CDR3 runs to 16 residues. Germline CDR1 reads LGHNA; CDR2 reads YSLEER.

This rearrangement joins TRBV6-2 or TRBV6-3 to TRBJ2-7, with 10 bases fitting TRBD2. The germline CDR1 and CDR2 sequences are MNHEY and SVGEGT. The CDR3 runs to 14 residues. V lost 4 bases to trimming and J lost 6 bases; unmatched junction nucleotides: 6. CDR3 protein: CASSFLAGAREQYF. The CDR3 DNA reads TGTGCCAGCAGTTTCCTAGCGGGAGCCCGCGAGCAGTACTTC.

This sequence joins TRBV11-2 and TRBJ1-5; unclear D gene. The CDR3 is 14 amino acids. Germline loops: CDR1 SGHAT, CDR2 FQNNGV. V lost 1 base and J lost 5, with 9 bases in between. CDR3 coding DNA: TGTGCCAGCAGCTTAGGGCTAGGCCATCAGCCCCAGCATTTT. Amino acids: CASSLGLGHQPQHF.

The V and J genes are TRBV15 and TRBJ1-3; D is ambiguous. V was clipped by 0 bases and J by 0 bases, with 6 bases between them. Germline V gene data show CDR1 as LNHNV and CDR2 as YYDKDF (reference sequence). The CDR3 consists of 15 residues. CDR3 amino acids: CATSRDPNSGNTIYF. The CDR3 DNA follows: TGTGCCACCAGCAGAGATCCAAACTCTGGAAACACCATATATTTT.

The chain uses TRBV2 and TRBJ2-7; tentative D call: TRBD1 (6 bases). CDR1 is SNHLY and CDR2 is FYNNEI in the germline V gene. The V end was cut by 5 bases, the J end by 4 bases, with 15 bases between. The CDR3 consists of 14 residues. The CDR3, as DNA: TGTGCCAGCAGTCTAGGACAGCAAATTTACGAGCAGTACTTC. Its translation: CASSLGQQIYEQYF.

The chain recombines TRBV4-1 with TRBJ2-5; TRBD2 agrees at 11 bases. The CDR3 contains 16 residues. Germline assignment: CDR1 MGHRA and CDR2 YSYEKL. V was clipped by 5 bases and J by 1 base; unmatched bases: 6. CDR3 DNA: TGCGCCAGCAGCTCCACTAGCGGGGGCCCCCAAGAGACCCAGTACTTC. Protein sequence: CASSSTSGGPQETQYF.